A single sample is the source of the 16 T cell receptor beta chains below, sequenced in a study of vaccination effects on CD4 cells after COVID-19 (dated by TCRdb to about 2022). No antigen has been assigned to these receptors. The ViraFEST assay stimulated PBMC with viral peptide pools and then used TCR sequencing to identify antigen-specific CD4+ T cell clonotypes by expansion. After more than nine days of culture, CD4+ T cells were isolated with the EasySep CD4+ T cell isolation kit. Preparation of the library involved the immunoSEQ multiplex PCR assay. As stored in TCRdb, this immuneACCESS dataset retains in-frame rearrangements with V and J assigned. A fraction of the clones does not appear; measured against another copy, unresolved V genes explain less than half of the discrepancy, and the remainder lacks a known reason. This sample comprises tens of thousands of clones, about four fifths of them detected only once. Roughly 2.7% of the sample is in the top ten clones.

Sequences were derived from CD4+ T cells from PBMCs cultured with HCoV-229E spike peptides, sampled before COVID-19 vaccination. The cell subset or site label of this sample denotes: HCoV-229E spike overlapping peptide pool stimulation. These TCRs come from a human donor who received a COVID-19 vaccine.

This clone has just one count. The chain employs TRBV6-1 and TRBJ2-3, with TRBD1 identical over 10 bases. This CDR3 comprises 18 residues. CDR1 and CDR2 from the germline V gene are MNHNS and SASEGT. Trimming at V came to 1 base and at J to 4 bases, leaving 11 bases not matched to a gene. CDR3 region: CASSEGSRQGASADTQYF. Here the CDR3 DNA reads TGTGCCAGCAGTGAAGGAAGTCGACAGGGGGCGTCCGCAGATACGCAGTATTTT.

The CDR3 loop is CASSPPLAGGNRNEQFF. The DNA for the CDR3 is TGTGCCAGCAGCCCTCCTCTAGCGGGGGGGAATAGGAATGAGCAGTTCTTC. The J gene is TRBJ2-1, the V gene TRBV3-1 (or the pseudogene TRBV3-2); 12 bases align to TRBD2. The length of the CDR3 is 17 residues. Germline CDR1 LGHDT, CDR2 YNNKEL (reference sequence). The ends lost 4 bases at V and 7 bases at J; junction bases unmatched: 11.

V is TRBV6-2 or TRBV6-3 and J is TRBJ2-3; 8 nucleotides agree with TRBD2. Germline CDR1 and CDR2: MNHEY and SVGEGT. This CDR3 is 17 amino acids long. J lost 2 bases, V lost 5 bases, and 12 bases had no gene match. CDR3 DNA sequence: TGTGCCAGCAGTGATATTACAGGACTAGCAGACACAGATACGCAGTATTTT. This translates into CASSDITGLADTDTQYF.

The chain combines TRBV30 with TRBJ1-6; 7 nucleotides match TRBD1. CDR1 GTSNPN and CDR2 SVGIG come from the germline V gene (reference sequence). The CDR3 runs 14 residues. The V segment lost 3 bases and the J segment 5 bases; nucleotides outside the gene matches: 4. The CDR3 DNA is TGTGCCTGGAGCGCGACAGGGAATAATTCACCCCTCCACTTT. Encoded protein: CAWSATGNNSPLHF.

The rearrangement links TRBV30 to TRBJ1-5, with D perhaps matching TRBD1 (6 bases). Germline assignment: CDR1 GTSNPN and CDR2 SVGIG (reference sequence). The CDR3 length is 18 residues. V lost 0 bases, J lost 2 bases, and 20 bases lay in between. CDR3 bases: TGTGCCTGGAGTGTAGGGGTACTTACAGGGTCAGGCAATCAGCCCCAGCATTTT. Its translation: CAWSVGVLTGSGNQPQHF.

This chain links TRBV12-5 with TRBJ1-6; D gene unclear. The CDR3 spans 12 residues. Trimming removed 6 bases at V and 6 bases at J, with 6 bases between. The germline V gene encodes CDR1 LGHNT and CDR2 FRNRAP. CDR3 loop: CASGLTNSPLHF. The CDR3 region has the DNA TGTGCTAGTGGCCTTACTAATTCACCCCTCCACTTT. The entire variable domain, with the rest obtained from reference TRBV12-5 and TRBJ1-6, is as follows: DARVTQTPRHKVTEMGQEVTMRCQPILGHNTVFWYRQTMMQGLELLAYFRNRAPLDDSGMPKDRFSAEMPDATLATLKIQPSEPRDSAVYFCASGLTNSPLHFGNGTRLTVT.

The chain uses TRBV9 and TRBJ2-3, with no clear D. The CDR3 runs 14 residues. From germline, CDR1 is SGDLS and CDR2 YYNGEE. V dropped 4 bases and J dropped 8 bases, with 17 bases sitting between them. The CDR3 nucleotides are TGTGCCAGCAGCCCACCCATTGGGCTGATTACGCAGTATTTT. Its protein product is CASSPPIGLITQYF.

This chain links TRBV6-5 with TRBJ1-1, with TRBD1 as a possible D gene (5 bases). Deletions cut 7 bases from V and 1 base from J, with 10 bases between. The germline V gene encodes CDR1 MNHEY and CDR2 SVGAGI. The CDR3 covers 13 residues. The CDR3 protein is CASKLQANTEAFF. The DNA for the CDR3 is TGTGCCAGCAAATTACAGGCGAACACTGAAGCTTTCTTT.

V is TRBV27 and J is TRBJ2-6, with D hard to call. The CDR3 runs to 15 residues. Germline CDR1 is MNHEY and CDR2 is SMNVEV (reference sequence). V lost 5 bases and J lost 2, with 10 bases in between. The CDR3 DNA reads as TGTGCCAGCAGTAGACGGTCTACTGGGGCCAACGTCCTGACTTTC. This gives the protein CASSRRSTGANVLTF. Together with reference TRBV27 and TRBJ2-6, the CDR3 gives the full variable domain: EAQVTQNPRYLITVTGKKLTVTCSQNMNHEYMSWYRQDPGLGLRQIYYSMNVEVTDKGDVPEGYKVSRKEKRNFPLILESPSPNQTSLYFCASSRRSTGANVLTFGAGSRLTVL.

V gene TRBV5-1 combines with J gene TRBJ2-5, with 9 bases that match TRBD1. V lost 6 bases, J lost 3 bases, and 9 bases stayed unmatched. Germline assignment: CDR1 SGHRS and CDR2 YFSETQ. CDR3 length: 15 residues. In nucleotides, the CDR3 is TGCGCCAGCAAAGCGACAGGGGGAAGTGAAGAGACCCAGTACTTC. Translated, it gives CASKATGGSEETQYF.

The V gene is TRBV4-1, the J gene TRBJ2-4, with D unclear. V lost 1 base and J lost 0, with 13 bases in between. Looked up from germline, CDR1 is MGHRA and CDR2 is YSYEKL. CDR3 length equals 17 residues. The CDR3 sequence is CASSQAFRSVAKNIQYF. The CDR3 DNA reads as TGCGCCAGCAGCCAAGCATTCAGATCAGTAGCCAAAAACATTCAGTACTTC.

This clone was picked up a small number of times. As DNA, the CDR3 is TGTGCCAGCAGCGTTGACAGGGACTCACCCCTCCACTTT. This codes for CASSVDRDSPLHF. The J gene is TRBJ1-6, the V gene TRBV6-5; 7 bases match TRBD1. The CDR3 has 13 amino acids. The germline gives CDR1 MNHEY, CDR2 SVGAGI. The V segment lost 6 bases and the J segment 10 bases; nucleotides outside the gene matches: 6.

This chain uses TRBV10-1 with TRBJ1-5, with TRBD1 matching over 10 bases. Germline V gives CDR1 WNHNN, CDR2 SYGVQD (reference sequence). The length of the CDR3 is 15 residues. Trimming at V came to 8 bases and at J to 4 bases, leaving 8 bases not matched to a gene. CDR3 amino acids: CASDWTGGGNQPQHF. The CDR3, as DNA: TGCGCCAGCGACTGGACAGGGGGGGGGAATCAGCCCCAGCATTTT.

Relative to its sample, this clone is large. Written as DNA, the CDR3 is TGTGCCACCCAGGGTCGGGGGAGGAACACCATATATTTT. Its translation is CATQGRGRNTIYF. The chain carries TRBV19 and TRBJ1-3; possible D gene TRBD1, 5 bases. CDR3 size: 13 residues. V was pared by 10 bases and J by 7 bases, with 17 bases between. Germline V lookup: CDR1 LNHDA, CDR2 SQIVND (reference sequence).

J is TRBJ1-2 and V is TRBV10-3; the match to TRBD1 covers 7 bases. The CDR3 runs to 15 residues. Germline V gene sequence: CDR1 ENHRY, CDR2 SYGVKD. J gave up 4 bases and V 5 bases, and 10 bases lay outside the gene matches. The chain's CDR3 is CAISPTNDRVYGYTF. The CDR3 region has the DNA TGTGCCATCAGTCCAACCAACGACAGGGTCTATGGCTACACCTTC.

The chain is built from TRBV19 and TRBJ1-1; a possible D gene is TRBD1 (5 bases). CDR1 is LNHDA and CDR2 is SQIVND in the germline V gene (reference sequence). This CDR3 region has 16 residues. V was cut by 2 bases and J by 1 base, with 14 bases left in between. The CDR3 region has the DNA TGTGCCAGTAGTATAAGGGGCGGACAACGGAACACTGAAGCTTTCTTT. Its protein is CASSIRGGQRNTEAFF.